One and the same sample provided the 30 T cell receptor beta chains below, sequenced in a study of CD4+ T cells in melanoma. The repertoire was sequenced with immunoSEQ multiplex PCR; TCRdb's copy has only in-frame clones and lacks some. The sample has about 110,000 clones, roughly 90% seen once. The specimen was peripheral blood. Receptor source: a human donor with melanoma.

This sequence joins TRBV10-3 and TRBJ1-2; D may be TRBD1 (6 bases). Trimming pared 5 bases from V and 0 bases from J, leaving 10 bases between. Looked up from germline, CDR1 is ENHRY and CDR2 is SYGVKD. The CDR3 consists of 14 residues. CDR3 bases: TGTGCCATCAGTTACGACAGGCCTAACTATGGCTACACCTTC. Amino acids: CAISYDRPNYGYTF.

The gene calls are TRBV9 and TRBJ2-4; 9 nucleotides match TRBD2. Looked up from germline, CDR1 is SGDLS and CDR2 is YYNGEE. The CDR3 totals 16 residues. V trimming: 4 bases; J trimming: 9 bases; junction bases outside the gene matches: 14. The CDR3 DNA sequence: TGTGCCAGCAGCAAATCAGGCGGGGGGGCTGTGGGCATTCAGTACTTC. This translates into CASSKSGGGAVGIQYF.

The V and J genes are TRBV30 and TRBJ1-6; D is uncertain. Germline V gene data show CDR1 as GTSNPN and CDR2 as SVGIG (reference sequence). Trimming stripped 3 bases from V and 8 bases from J, with 11 bases between. The CDR3 covers 13 residues. CDR3 protein: CAWRDVGYSPLHF. The CDR3 region has the DNA TGTGCCTGGAGGGACGTGGGGTATTCACCCCTCCACTTT.

V is TRBV6-5 and J is TRBJ2-1, with no clear D. Trimming left V 3 bases short and J 10 bases short, with 7 bases between. Germline loops: CDR1 MNHEY, CDR2 SVGAGI. This CDR3 has 11 amino acids. The CDR3 region is CASSYATEQFF. CDR3 coding DNA: TGTGCCAGCAGTTATGCGACAGAGCAGTTCTTC.

CDR3 DNA: TGTGCCAGCAGTTTATTGGACGGGAGGGACTACGAGCAGTACTTC. It encodes CASSLLDGRDYEQYF. The V call is TRBV27, the J call TRBJ2-7; 8 bases line up with TRBD2. The trim removed 1 base at V and 3 bases at J, leaving 5 bases unmatched. Per the germline V gene, CDR1 is MNHEY and CDR2 is SMNVEV (reference sequence). This CDR3 has 15 amino acids.

The V and J genes are TRBV7-3 and TRBJ1-2; a weak D match, TRBD1 (5 bases). This CDR3 contains 11 residues. With 7 bases removed from V and 7 bases from J, the gap between germline ends came to 10 bases. In germline, CDR1 is SGHTA, CDR2 FQGTGA. CDR3 region: CASTGGVGYTF. CDR3 nucleotide sequence: TGTGCCAGCACCGGAGGGGTTGGCTACACCTTC.

V and J are TRBV7-3 and TRBJ2-3, with 9 bases aligning to TRBD1. The CDR3 runs to 16 residues. Germline CDR1 and CDR2: SGHTA and FQGTGA. V shed 0 bases, J shed 2 bases, and the junction held 3 bases outside the gene matches. CDR3 protein: CASSLTGTGNTDTQYF. The CDR3 DNA reads TGTGCCAGCAGCTTAACCGGGACAGGGAACACAGATACGCAGTATTTT.

The chain recombines TRBV7-2 with TRBJ2-5, with D perhaps being TRBD1 or TRBD2 (5 bases each). The V gene lost 3 bases and the J gene lost 1 base, with 9 bases spanning the gap. Germline CDR1 reads SGHTA; CDR2 reads FQGNSA. This CDR3 region has 14 residues. CDR3 amino acids: CASSFTGPQETQYF. The DNA for the CDR3 is TGTGCCAGCAGCTTCACGGGGCCCCAAGAGACCCAGTACTTC.

V is TRBV27 and J is TRBJ1-5; D is uncertain. The CDR3 has 17 residues. V lost 1 base and J 5 bases, leaving 18 bases between the germline ends. From germline, CDR1 is MNHEY and CDR2 SMNVEV (reference sequence). The CDR3 spells CASSLYSNLLNYQPQHF. The CDR3 nucleotides are TGTGCCAGCAGTTTATACAGTAATCTTTTAAATTATCAGCCCCAGCATTTT.

The chain uses TRBV18 and TRBJ1-5; D unresolved. Germline CDR1 KGHSH, CDR2 LQKENI. V was trimmed by 3 bases and J by 7 bases, leaving 7 bases between them. This CDR3 spans 12 amino acids. CDR3 sequence (DNA): TGTGCCAGCTCACCGCCTCAGCAGCCCCAGCATTTT. This sequence encodes CASSPPQQPQHF.

The J gene is TRBJ1-4, the V gene TRBV10-3; D is undetermined. Germline assignment: CDR1 ENHRY and CDR2 SYGVKD. V shed 2 bases and J shed 4 bases, with 8 bases lying between them. The CDR3 covers 14 residues. The DNA of the CDR3 is TGTGCCATCAGTGAGCTGGGAATTAATGAAAAACTGTTTTTT. It is translated as CAISELGINEKLFF.

The J gene is TRBJ2-7, the V gene TRBV18, with D perhaps matching TRBD1 (6 bases). The CDR3 is 15 amino acids. Germline V gene lookup returns CDR1 KGHSH and CDR2 LQKENI. The V and J ends lost 3 bases and 3 bases respectively, with 15 bases between them. The CDR3 loop reads CASSPPGTSDYEQYF. The DNA for the CDR3 is TGTGCCAGCTCACCGCCCGGGACATCGGACTACGAGCAGTACTTC.

The V call is TRBV29-1, the J call TRBJ1-3; D not resolved. The CDR3 length is 13 residues. From germline, CDR1 is SQVTM and CDR2 ANQGSEA. Trimming stripped 4 bases from V and 0 bases from J, with 7 bases between. CDR3 sequence: CSVGTFSGNTIYF. The CDR3 DNA follows: TGCAGCGTTGGGACTTTCTCTGGAAACACCATATATTTT. Full variable domain (rest looked up from reference TRBV29-1 and TRBJ1-3): SAVISQKPSRDICQRGTSLTIQCQVDSQVTMMFWYRQQPGQSLTLIATANQGSEATYESGFVIDKFPISRPNLTFSTLTVSNMSPEDSSIYLCSVGTFSGNTIYFGEGSWLTVV.

The rearrangement joins TRBV7-9 to TRBJ2-5; D uncertain. CDR3 length: 14 amino acids. Trimming shortened V by 4 bases and J by 5 bases, and 14 bases separated the two germline ends. Germline CDR1 SEHNR, CDR2 FQNEAQ (reference sequence). CDR3 region: CASSWGSPQETQYF. In nucleotides, the CDR3 is TGTGCCAGCAGCTGGGGTTCCCCCCAGGAGACCCAGTACTTC.

This clone appeared once. V and J are TRBV7-2 and TRBJ2-5; D is unclear. With 4 bases removed from V and 7 bases from J, the gap between germline ends came to 10 bases. The CDR3 spans 12 residues. Looked up from germline, CDR1 is SGHTA and CDR2 is FQGNSA. CDR3 residues: CASSSALRTQYF. The DNA of the CDR3 is TGTGCCAGCAGCTCTGCCTTGAGGACCCAGTACTTC.

DNA of the CDR3: TGCAGCGTTGAAGATTGGGCAAAGCCCACAGATACGCAGTATTTT. This gives the protein CSVEDWAKPTDTQYF. This chain uses TRBV29-1 with TRBJ2-3; D is undetermined. V lost 0 bases and J 2 bases, leaving 12 bases between the germline ends. CDR1 is SQVTM and CDR2 is ANQGSEA in the germline V gene. The CDR3 extends over 15 amino acids.

This chain uses TRBV28 with TRBJ2-5; D unresolved. Trimming left V 4 bases short and J 5 bases short, with 11 bases between. This CDR3 has 13 amino acids. Germline lookup yields CDR1 MDHEN and CDR2 SYDVKM. The CDR3 region has the DNA TGTGCCAGCAGTTCCCACGAAAGGGAGACCCAGTACTTC. Protein sequence: CASSSHERETQYF.

The chain has TRBV4-1 and TRBJ2-3, with 8 bases fitting TRBD2. The CDR3 is 16 amino acids. The junction had 8 bases not matched to a gene; V was cut back by 3 bases and J by 3 bases. Looked up from germline, CDR1 is MGHRA and CDR2 is YSYEKL. This CDR3 is CASSQLSGRETDTQYF. In nucleotides, the CDR3 is TGCGCCAGCAGCCAGCTCAGCGGGAGAGAAACAGATACGCAGTATTTT.

V and J are TRBV7-9 and TRBJ2-7; 11 positions agree with TRBD2. Per germline, CDR1 SEHNR and CDR2 FQNEAQ (reference sequence). This CDR3 region has 14 residues. V dropped 1 base and J dropped 6; count of bases not matched to a gene: 2. In nucleotides, the CDR3 is TGTGCCAGCAGCTTAGTAGCGGGGGGGGTCGAGCAGTACTTC. Protein: CASSLVAGGVEQYF.

About this clone itself: At the DNA level, this CDR3 is encoded by other sequences in the same sample as well. The chain uses TRBV7-2 and TRBJ2-5; D gene unclear. CDR3 length equals 11 residues. Between the trimmed V and J ends, which lost 3 bases and 5 bases, there was a span of 4 bases. Germline CDR1 SGHTA, CDR2 FQGNSA. The CDR3 sequence is CASSLVETQYF. The CDR3 region has the DNA TGTGCCAGCAGCTTGGTCGAGACCCAGTACTTC.

This clone showed up just a few times. The V call is TRBV7-6, the J call TRBJ2-5; D is unresolved. V lost 3 bases to trimming and J lost 5 bases, with 4 bases between them. Per germline, CDR1 SGHVS and CDR2 FNYEAQ. This CDR3 is 11 amino acids long. The DNA for the CDR3 is TGTGCCAGCAGCTTTGGTGAGACCCAGTACTTC. Its translation: CASSFGETQYF.

The J gene is TRBJ1-1, the V gene TRBV7-9; 7 nucleotides match TRBD1. The CDR3 sequence is 17 residues long. V gave up 4 bases and J gave up 5 bases; unmatched junction bases: 16. Germline lookup yields CDR1 SEHNR and CDR2 FQNEAQ (reference sequence). The DNA of the CDR3 is TGTGCCAGCAGCTCAACCCCGGGGACAGCAATGGAAACTGAAGCTTTCTTT. Translating gives CASSSTPGTAMETEAFF.

The rearrangement joins TRBV11-2 to TRBJ2-2; no reliable D call. This CDR3 is 13 amino acids long. Trimming stripped 1 base from V and 4 bases from J, with 4 bases between. Per the germline V gene, CDR1 is SGHAT and CDR2 is FQNNGV. The CDR3 protein is CASSLAATGELFF. The CDR3 DNA is TGTGCCAGCAGCTTAGCAGCCACCGGGGAGCTGTTTTTT.

The genes are TRBV30 and TRBJ1-1, with D unclear. Germline V lookup: CDR1 GTSNPN, CDR2 SVGIG (reference sequence). Trimming removed 3 bases from V and 1 base from J, with 15 bases in between. This CDR3 has 15 amino acids. This CDR3 is CAWRGPWAENTEAFF. The CDR3 nucleotides are TGTGCCTGGAGGGGTCCCTGGGCAGAGAACACTGAAGCTTTCTTT.

V and J are TRBV23-1 and TRBJ1-5; 7 bases align to TRBD1. TRBV23-1 is sorted into the ORF group, with uncertain function. The junction had 10 bases not matched to a gene; V was cut back by 2 bases and J by 6 bases. This CDR3 comprises 16 residues. Here the CDR3 reads CASSQGAQGGGQPQHF. In DNA, the CDR3 is TGCGCCAGCAGTCAAGGGGCTCAGGGGGGCGGTCAGCCCCAGCATTTT.

The chain combines TRBV20-1 with TRBJ2-7; tentative D call: TRBD2 (5 bases). This CDR3 contains 11 residues. Germline CDR1 is DFQATT and CDR2 is SNEGSKA (reference sequence). V was clipped by 4 bases and J by 4 bases, with 8 bases between them. The CDR3 nucleotides read TGCAGTGCTATTGAGGGTTACGAGCAGTACTTC. Translated: CSAIEGYEQYF.

This clone was seen once. V and J are TRBV28 and TRBJ1-3; no definite D call. Deletions cut 3 bases from V and 3 bases from J, with 6 bases between. This CDR3 is built from 13 residues. CDR1 and CDR2 from the germline V gene are MDHEN and SYDVKM. CDR3 sequence reads: CASSFSSGNTIYF. The CDR3 nucleotides are TGTGCCAGCAGTTTCTCCAGTGGAAACACCATATATTTT.

The genes are TRBV5-8 and TRBJ2-1; TRBD1 matches 9 bases. The CDR3 length is 14 residues. The germline gives CDR1 SGHTS, CDR2 YDEGEE. Germline trimming cut 4 bases from V and 6 bases from J; bases unmatched to any gene: 5. The CDR3 here is CASSRDRASNEQFF. CDR3 coding DNA: TGTGCCAGCAGCCGGGACAGGGCCTCCAATGAGCAGTTCTTC.

The V call is TRBV28, the J call TRBJ1-2, with TRBD1 identical over 10 bases. Germline V lookup: CDR1 MDHEN, CDR2 SYDVKM. The CDR3 spans 15 residues. V shed 6 bases, J shed 5 bases, and the junction held 9 bases outside the gene matches. CDR3 in amino acids: CASRNGQGVGYGYTF. DNA for the CDR3: TGTGCCAGCAGAAACGGACAGGGGGTAGGGTATGGCTACACCTTC.

This chain joins TRBV12-5 and TRBJ2-4; 8 bases are a match to TRBD1. The germline V gene encodes CDR1 LGHNT and CDR2 FRNRAP. With V trimmed by 5 bases and J by 0 bases, 9 bases remained unmatched. The CDR3 runs to 17 residues. DNA of the CDR3: TGTGCTAGTGGTCTTGTCCCCGGGACAGGAGCCAAAAACATTCAGTACTTC. Translating gives CASGLVPGTGAKNIQYF.